Presented here are 6 T cell receptor beta chains from one specimen sequenced in a study of T-cell memory formation after mild COVID-19 (dated by TCRdb to about 2021). Library preparation employed 5' RACE. Sequencing was carried out with an Illumina NovaSeq 6000. Starting from the raw public reads, TCRdb applied fastp trimming at Q25, assembled clones with MiXCR and retained in-frame beta chains. Here each entry gathers all rows of one CDR3 protein and keeps the most common genes and DNA. Recorded for this sample are roughly 480,000 distinct CDR3 sequences; around a quarter of them occurred a single time. The top ten constitute roughly an eighth of the sample. The specimen was PBMCs or a T cell subset sorted from them (not recorded which). Receptor source: an adult woman who had mild COVID-19 (a few samples of this study predate the infection). The sample titles of this study are shuffled in the database, so cell type and time point are left out; the donor was told from shared clones.

The chain combines TRBV11-1 with TRBJ2-2; no firm D call. The CDR3 consists of 13 residues. The V gene lost 7 bases and the J gene lost 1 base, with 7 bases spanning the gap. Looked up from germline, CDR1 is SGHAT and CDR2 is FQDESV (reference sequence). This CDR3 is CASTTVNTGELFF. CDR3 DNA: TGTGCCAGCACCACAGTGAACACCGGGGAGCTGTTTTTT.

This clonotype came up a few times. The chain uses TRBV7-6 and TRBJ2-3; 10 bases fit TRBD2. CDR1 is SGHVS and CDR2 is FNYEAQ in the germline V gene. This CDR3 has 15 amino acids. J lost 4 bases, V lost 5 bases, and 6 bases had no gene match. The CDR3 coding sequence is TGTGCCAGCAGCCGTGGTAGCGGGGGGCCAGATACGCAGTATTTT. Amino acid sequence: CASSRGSGGPDTQYF.

This chain connects TRBV20-1 to TRBJ2-7, with D perhaps matching TRBD1 or TRBD2 (5 bases each). From germline, CDR1 is DFQATT and CDR2 SNEGSKA (reference sequence). V lost 3 bases to trimming and J lost 4 bases, with 16 bases between them. This CDR3 comprises 14 residues. The CDR3 bases are TGCAGTGCTAGGGGTGGGGGAAGTTCGTACGAGCAGTACTTC. Its protein product is CSARGGGSSYEQYF.

The V and J genes are TRBV7-9 and TRBJ1-5, with 7 bases identical to TRBD1. The CDR3 loop spans 15 amino acids. V gave up 4 bases and J gave up 2 bases; unmatched junction bases: 5. Looked up from germline, CDR1 is SEHNR and CDR2 is FQNEAQ (reference sequence). The CDR3 coding sequence is TGTGCCAGCAGCTCCACAGGGGAGGGCAATCAGCCCCAGCATTTT. It yields the protein CASSSTGEGNQPQHF.

The CDR3 nucleotides read TGTGCCAGCAGCGCCGTGAGCCGCACAGATACGCAGTATTTT. This gives the protein CASSAVSRTDTQYF. The chain couples TRBV6-6 to TRBJ2-3; D is unclear. Between the trimmed V and J ends, which lost 6 bases and 1 base, there was a span of 11 bases. This CDR3 contains 14 residues. Germline CDR1 is MNHNY and CDR2 is SVGAGI (reference sequence).

This clonotype was counted ten times or more. The rearrangement uses TRBV4-1 and TRBJ2-1, with a tentative D call TRBD1 (5 bases). In germline, CDR1 is MGHRA, CDR2 YSYEKL. Trimming cost V 0 bases and J 8 bases, with 17 bases left between them. The CDR3 has 16 residues. CDR3 residues: CASSQDRASRWDEQFF. The CDR3 coding sequence is TGCGCCAGCAGCCAAGACAGGGCATCAAGGTGGGATGAGCAGTTCTTC.